This TCR beta chain was profiled in a study of OX40 agonist ivuxolimab in advanced cancers. The wider study: Six ivuxolimab dose levels, 0.01 to 10 mg/kg, were given intravenously every 2 weeks. Study-level points and caveats: The study found that CD8+ T cells averaged more expanded clones than CD4+.

Produced via immunoSEQ multiplex PCR; TCRdb's table is partial and in-frame only. Of 97,000 or so clones in the sample, around 90% are singletons; the top ten hold roughly 0.17%. With regard to this clone: The antigen is not known.

This CDR3 region has 13 residues. V trimming: 6 bases; J trimming: 7 bases; junction bases outside the gene matches: 6. CDR1 and CDR2 from the germline V gene are MNHEY and SVGAGI. The chain combines TRBV6-5 with TRBJ2-3; 8 bases line up with TRBD2. The sequence came from an adult with an advanced solid tumor such as melanoma, head and neck, liver or kidney cancer. The sequences come from CD4+ or CD8+ T cells sorted from blood, collected in a trial of the OX40 agonist ivuxolimab. CDR3 residues: CASSIAGPYTQYF. As DNA, the CDR3 is TGTGCCAGCAGCATAGCGGGGCCCTATACGCAGTATTTT.